This T cell receptor beta chain was captured by sequencing in a study of persistence of HIV-infected CD4 T cells. This was the immunoSEQ version 4 assay in survey mode. Here immunoSEQ multiplex PCR was the method, and the copy in TCRdb shows in-frame clones only, minus some. The sample shows 48,000 or so clones, more than 70% of them seen only once. Germline assignment: CDR1 MGHRA and CDR2 YSYEKL. The CDR3 consists of 18 residues. Trimming shortened V by 1 base and J by 0 bases, and 17 bases separated the two germline ends. Stimulation used approximately 9.5 ug/mL lysate from CMV-infected fibroblasts. CD40L-negative CD69-negative CD45RO-high memory CD4+ T cells were sorted as populations depleted of antigen-responding cells. For at least 4 years, plasma HIV-1 RNA was undetectable (<50 copies/mL). As concerns this clone: What it binds is unknown.

The source is an adult man with HIV who was CMV-seropositive. The specimen comprised CD4+ T cells sorted from PBMCs after approximately 20-hour stimulation, sampled from a patient who received antiretroviral therapy. This chain joins TRBV4-1 and TRBJ2-3, with a weak D call TRBD2 (5 bases). CDR3 sequence (DNA): TGCGCCAGCAGCCAAGCCCGAGGGCAAGTTAGTAGCACAGATACGCAGTATTTT. It encodes CASSQARGQVSSTDTQYF.